One T cell receptor beta chain is described in this entry. Antigen: not known. The data stem from a study of PD-1 blockade in classical Hodgkin lymphoma. General study findings and limits: Repertoire differences lack defined causes, possibly disease activity or prior therapy. According to reports, newly diagnosed patients had lower baseline TCR diversity than healthy donors, and relapsed/refractory patients had lower baseline TCR diversity still.

Specified time point: newly diagnosed, previously untreated cHL patient sample. Negative selection with magnets was how CD8+ T cells were isolated from the thawed PBMCs. The assay was immunoSEQ multiplex PCR, and TCRdb's table has in-frame clones only and misses some. This sample has approximately 9,900 clones, with more than 90% found just once. The TCR comes from a human donor with classical Hodgkin lymphoma. Specimen: CD8+ T cells from blood.

The CDR3 reads CASSWGLAGGDSPLDTQYF. In DNA, the CDR3 is TGCGCCAGCAGCTGGGGACTAGCGGGGGGCGACTCCCCACTCGATACGCAGTATTTT. This chain links TRBV5-1 with TRBJ2-3, with 15 bases aligning to TRBD2. This CDR3 contains 19 residues. J was trimmed by 6 bases and V by 3 bases; bases with no gene match: 14. Per the germline V gene, CDR1 is SGHRS and CDR2 is YFSETQ.